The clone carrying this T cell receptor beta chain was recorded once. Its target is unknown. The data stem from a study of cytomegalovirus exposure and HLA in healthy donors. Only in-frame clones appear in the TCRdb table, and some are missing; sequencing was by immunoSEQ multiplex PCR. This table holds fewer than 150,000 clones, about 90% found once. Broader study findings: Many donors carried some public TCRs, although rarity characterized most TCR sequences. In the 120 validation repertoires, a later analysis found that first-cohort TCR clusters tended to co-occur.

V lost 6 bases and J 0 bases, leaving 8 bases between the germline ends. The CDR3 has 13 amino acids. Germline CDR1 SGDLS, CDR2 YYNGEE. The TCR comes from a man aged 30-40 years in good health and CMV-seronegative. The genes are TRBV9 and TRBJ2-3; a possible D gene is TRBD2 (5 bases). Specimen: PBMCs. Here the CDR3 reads CASNSVSTDTQYF. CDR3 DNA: TGTGCCAGCAATAGCGTTAGCACAGATACGCAGTATTTT.